This T cell receptor beta chain derives from a study of blood T cell repertoires in COVID-19. The wider study: Some COVID-19 samples were acute and others convalescent; all came from the United States, Italy and Spain. PBMCs, B-cell-depleted T cells, or T cells provided the cDNA or gDNA that made up the material.

Seattle patients were enrolled while actively infected and followed longitudinally. Per the original data handling: Reference gene primer amplification in the assay estimated nucleated cell counts. Profiled with immunoSEQ multiplex PCR; TCRdb holds only in-frame clones, not every one. The D gene and trimming were derived from the DNA, and the V and J assignments and clone size from that table. The sample has 300,000 to 400,000 clones; roughly 90% are singletons. This CDR3 region has 14 residues. From germline, CDR1 is GTSNPN and CDR2 SVGIG (reference sequence). Deletions cut 0 bases from V and 7 bases from J, with 12 bases between. This clone was detected only a few times.

The TCR was taken from a woman aged 70 to 79 with COVID-19, enrolled during active disease. The sequenced sample consisted of peripheral blood. The J gene is TRBJ2-2, the V gene TRBV30; D is possibly TRBD1 (7 bases). The CDR3 region has the DNA TGTGCCTGGAGTGTCGGAGGGGGCCACGGGGAGCTGTTTTTT. Protein product: CAWSVGGGHGELFF.